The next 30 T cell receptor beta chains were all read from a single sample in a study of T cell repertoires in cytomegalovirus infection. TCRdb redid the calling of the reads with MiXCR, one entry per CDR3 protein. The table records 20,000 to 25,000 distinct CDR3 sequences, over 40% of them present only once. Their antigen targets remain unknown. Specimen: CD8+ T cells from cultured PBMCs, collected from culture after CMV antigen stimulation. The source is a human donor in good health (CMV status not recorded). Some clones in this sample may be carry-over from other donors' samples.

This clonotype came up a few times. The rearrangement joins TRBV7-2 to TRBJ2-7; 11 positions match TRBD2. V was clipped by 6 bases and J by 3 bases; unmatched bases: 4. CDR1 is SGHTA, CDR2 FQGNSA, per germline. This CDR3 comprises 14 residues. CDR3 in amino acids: CASRTGTSGYEQYF. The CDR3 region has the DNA TGTGCCAGCAGAACCGGGACTAGCGGCTACGAGCAGTACTTC.

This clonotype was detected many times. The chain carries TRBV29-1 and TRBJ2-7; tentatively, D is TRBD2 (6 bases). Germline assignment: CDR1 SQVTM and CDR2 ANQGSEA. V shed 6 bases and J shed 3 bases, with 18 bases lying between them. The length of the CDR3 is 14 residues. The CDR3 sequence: CSVSTGEDLYEQYF. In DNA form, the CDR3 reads TGCAGCGTCTCAACGGGGGAGGACCTCTACGAGCAGTACTTC.

For the CDR3, the DNA is TGCGCCAGCAGCCACCCCTCTTTTGAGCAGTTCTTC. Amino acids: CASSHPSFEQFF. The rearrangement joins TRBV4-1 to TRBJ2-1; D is undetermined. CDR1 MGHRA and CDR2 YSYEKL come from the germline V gene. V was pared by 3 bases and J by 9 bases, with 9 bases between. The CDR3 consists of 12 residues.

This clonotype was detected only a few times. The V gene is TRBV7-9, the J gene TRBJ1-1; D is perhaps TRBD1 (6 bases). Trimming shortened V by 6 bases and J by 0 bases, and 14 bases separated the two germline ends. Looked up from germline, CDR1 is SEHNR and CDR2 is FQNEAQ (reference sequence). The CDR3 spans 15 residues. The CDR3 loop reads CASSPRGSLNTEAFF. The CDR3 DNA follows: TGTGCCAGCAGTCCCAGGGGCAGCTTGAACACTGAAGCTTTCTTT.

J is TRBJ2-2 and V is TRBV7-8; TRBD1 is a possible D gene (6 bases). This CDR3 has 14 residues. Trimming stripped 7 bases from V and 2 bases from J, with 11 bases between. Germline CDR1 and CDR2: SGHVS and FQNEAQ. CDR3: CASNVQGNTGELFF. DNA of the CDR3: TGTGCCAGCAACGTACAGGGTAACACCGGGGAGCTGTTTTTT.

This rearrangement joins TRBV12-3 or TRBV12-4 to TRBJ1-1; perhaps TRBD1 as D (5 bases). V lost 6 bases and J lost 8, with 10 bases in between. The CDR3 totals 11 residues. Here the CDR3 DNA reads TGTGCCAGCAGACACGGGGGGGAAGCTTTCTTT. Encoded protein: CASRHGGEAFF.

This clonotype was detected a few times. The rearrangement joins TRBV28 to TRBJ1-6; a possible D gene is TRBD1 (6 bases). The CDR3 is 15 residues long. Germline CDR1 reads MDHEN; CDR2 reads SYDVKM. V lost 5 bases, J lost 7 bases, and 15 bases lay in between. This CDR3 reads CASSEDSLRNSPLHF. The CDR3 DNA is TGTGCCAGCAGTGAGGACAGCTTAAGAAATTCACCCCTCCACTTT. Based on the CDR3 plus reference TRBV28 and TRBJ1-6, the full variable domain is DVKVTQSSRYLVKRTGEKVFLECVQDMDHENMFWYRQDPGLGLRLIYFSYDVKMKEKGDIPEGYSVSREKKERFSLILESASTNQTSMYLCASSEDSLRNSPLHFGNGTRLTVT.

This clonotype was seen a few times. For the CDR3, the DNA is TGTGCCAGCAGCCGTACACCAAATAGCAATCAGCCCCAGCATTTT. It encodes CASSRTPNSNQPQHF. V usage is TRBV7-8 and J usage is TRBJ1-5; no clear D gene. The CDR3 is 15 amino acids. V dropped 5 bases and J dropped 0 bases, with 11 bases sitting between them. Germline assignment: CDR1 SGHVS and CDR2 FQNEAQ.

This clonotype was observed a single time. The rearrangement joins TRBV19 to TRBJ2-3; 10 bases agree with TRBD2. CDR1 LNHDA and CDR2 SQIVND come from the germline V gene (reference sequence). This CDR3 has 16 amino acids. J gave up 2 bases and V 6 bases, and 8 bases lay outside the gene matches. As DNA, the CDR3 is TGTGCCAGTAGCACGCTAGCGGGGGAAACCACAGATACGCAGTATTTT. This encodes CASSTLAGETTDTQYF. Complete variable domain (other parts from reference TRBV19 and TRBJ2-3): DGGITQSPKYLFRKEGQNVTLSCEQNLNHDAMYWYRQDPGQGLRLIYYSQIVNDFQKGDIAEGYSVSREKKESFPLTVTSAQKNPTAFYLCASSTLAGETTDTQYFGPGTRLTVL.

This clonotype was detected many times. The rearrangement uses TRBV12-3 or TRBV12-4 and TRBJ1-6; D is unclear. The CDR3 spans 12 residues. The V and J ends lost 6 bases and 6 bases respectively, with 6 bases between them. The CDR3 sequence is CASSPGNSPLHF. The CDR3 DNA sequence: TGTGCCAGCAGCCCGGGTAATTCACCCCTCCACTTT.

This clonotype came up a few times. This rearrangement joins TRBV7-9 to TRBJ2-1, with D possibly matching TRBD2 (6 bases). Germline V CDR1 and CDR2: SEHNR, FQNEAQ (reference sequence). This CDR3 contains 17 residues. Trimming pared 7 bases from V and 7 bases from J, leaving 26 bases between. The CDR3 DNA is TGTGCCAGCACCTCCGGGGATCGCGGGGCCACTCCGAATGAGCAGTTCTTC. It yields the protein CASTSGDRGATPNEQFF.

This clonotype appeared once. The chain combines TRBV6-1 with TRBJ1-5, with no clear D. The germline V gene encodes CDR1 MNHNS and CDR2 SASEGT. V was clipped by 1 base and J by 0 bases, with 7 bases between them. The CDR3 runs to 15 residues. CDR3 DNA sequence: TGTGCCAGCAGTGAAGGACCGGTTAGCAATCAGCCCCAGCATTTT. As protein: CASSEGPVSNQPQHF.

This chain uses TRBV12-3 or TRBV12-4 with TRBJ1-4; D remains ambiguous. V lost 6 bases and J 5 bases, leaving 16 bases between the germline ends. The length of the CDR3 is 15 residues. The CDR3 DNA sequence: TGTGCCAGCAGAGAAGGGCGGGCGGCAAATGAAAAACTGTTTTTT. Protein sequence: CASREGRAANEKLFF.

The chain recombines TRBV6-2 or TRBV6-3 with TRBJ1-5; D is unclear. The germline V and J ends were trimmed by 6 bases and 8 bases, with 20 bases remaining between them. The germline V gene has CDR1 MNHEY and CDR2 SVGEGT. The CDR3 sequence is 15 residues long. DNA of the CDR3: TGTGCCAGCAGCCCTACTTCGACGGGTCTCAAGCCCCAGCATTTT. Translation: CASSPTSTGLKPQHF.

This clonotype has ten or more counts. DNA of the CDR3: TGTGCCAGCAGCTTACCGTTAGATACGCAGTATTTT. This codes for CASSLPLDTQYF. The V call is TRBV7-2, the J call TRBJ2-3; D uncertain. Per germline, CDR1 SGHTA and CDR2 FQGNSA. This CDR3 has 12 amino acids. The germline V and J ends were trimmed by 2 bases and 5 bases, with 5 bases remaining between them.

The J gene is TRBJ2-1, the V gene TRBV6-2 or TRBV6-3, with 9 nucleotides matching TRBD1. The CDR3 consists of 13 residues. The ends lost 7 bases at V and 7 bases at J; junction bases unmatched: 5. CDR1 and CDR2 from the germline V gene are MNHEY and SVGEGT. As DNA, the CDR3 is TGTGCCAGCACCGGACAGGGGTCTAATGAGCAGTTCTTC. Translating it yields CASTGQGSNEQFF.

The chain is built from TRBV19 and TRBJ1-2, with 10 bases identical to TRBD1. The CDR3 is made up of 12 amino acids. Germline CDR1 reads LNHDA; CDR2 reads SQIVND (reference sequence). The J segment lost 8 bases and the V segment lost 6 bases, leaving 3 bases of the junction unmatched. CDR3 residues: CASRTGGGGYTF. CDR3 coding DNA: TGTGCCAGTAGGACAGGGGGCGGCGGCTACACCTTC.

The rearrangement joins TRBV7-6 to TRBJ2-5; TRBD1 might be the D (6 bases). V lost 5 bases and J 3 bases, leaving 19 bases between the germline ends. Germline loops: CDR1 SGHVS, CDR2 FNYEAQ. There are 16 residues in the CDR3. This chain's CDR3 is CASSNPSQGSKETQYF. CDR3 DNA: TGTGCCAGCAGCAACCCATCACAGGGATCGAAAGAGACCCAGTACTTC.

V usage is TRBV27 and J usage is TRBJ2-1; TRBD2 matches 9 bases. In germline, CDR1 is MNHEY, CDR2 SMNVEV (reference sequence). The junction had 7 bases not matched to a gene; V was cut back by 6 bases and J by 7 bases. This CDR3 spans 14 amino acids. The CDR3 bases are TGTGCCAGCAGAGCGGGGGGTAGTCAAAATGAGCAGTTCTTC. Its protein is CASRAGGSQNEQFF.

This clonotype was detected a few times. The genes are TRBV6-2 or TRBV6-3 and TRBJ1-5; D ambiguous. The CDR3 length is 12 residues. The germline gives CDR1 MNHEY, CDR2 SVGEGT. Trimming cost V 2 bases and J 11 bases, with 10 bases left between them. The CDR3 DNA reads TGTGCCAGCAGTTACGAAGCCGTGGCCCAGCATTTT. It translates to CASSYEAVAQHF.

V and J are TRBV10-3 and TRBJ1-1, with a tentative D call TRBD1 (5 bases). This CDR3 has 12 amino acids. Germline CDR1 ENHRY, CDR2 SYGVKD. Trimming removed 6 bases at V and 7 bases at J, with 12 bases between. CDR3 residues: CAIRRDSSEAFF. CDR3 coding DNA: TGTGCCATCAGAAGGGACTCGAGTGAAGCTTTCTTT.

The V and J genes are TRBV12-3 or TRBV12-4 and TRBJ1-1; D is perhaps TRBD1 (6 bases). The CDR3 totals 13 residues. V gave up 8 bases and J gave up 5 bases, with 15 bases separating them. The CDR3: CASGLGGGTEAFF. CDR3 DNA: TGTGCCAGCGGCTTAGGGGGAGGTACTGAAGCTTTCTTT.

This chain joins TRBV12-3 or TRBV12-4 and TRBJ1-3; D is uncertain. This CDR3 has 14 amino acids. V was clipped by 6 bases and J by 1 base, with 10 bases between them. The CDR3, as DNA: TGTGCCAGCAGATGGGGAGTTTCTGGAAACACCATATATTTT. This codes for CASRWGVSGNTIYF.

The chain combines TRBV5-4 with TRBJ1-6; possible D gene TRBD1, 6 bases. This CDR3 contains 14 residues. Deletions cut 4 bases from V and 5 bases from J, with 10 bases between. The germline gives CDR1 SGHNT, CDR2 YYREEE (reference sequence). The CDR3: CASSTDRNNSPLHF. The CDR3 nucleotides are TGTGCCAGCAGCACCGACAGGAATAATTCACCCCTCCACTTT.

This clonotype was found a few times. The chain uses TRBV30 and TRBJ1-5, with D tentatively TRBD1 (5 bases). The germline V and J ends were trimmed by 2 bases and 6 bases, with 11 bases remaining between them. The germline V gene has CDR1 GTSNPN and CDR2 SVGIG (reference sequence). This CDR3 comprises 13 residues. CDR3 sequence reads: CAWSPGPGQPQHF. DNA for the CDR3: TGTGCCTGGAGTCCGGGACCCGGTCAGCCCCAGCATTTT.

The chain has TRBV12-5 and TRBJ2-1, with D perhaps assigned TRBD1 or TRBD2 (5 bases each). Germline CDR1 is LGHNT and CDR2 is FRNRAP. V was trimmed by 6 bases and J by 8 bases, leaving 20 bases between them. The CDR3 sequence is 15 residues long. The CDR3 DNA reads TGTGCTAGTGGCCAGGACCGGGACCCCAGGGATGAGCAGTTCTTC. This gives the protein CASGQDRDPRDEQFF.

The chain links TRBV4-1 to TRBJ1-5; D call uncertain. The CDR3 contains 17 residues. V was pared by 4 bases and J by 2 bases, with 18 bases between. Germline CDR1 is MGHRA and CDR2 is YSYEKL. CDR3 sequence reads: CASSPGLSGLGNQPQHF. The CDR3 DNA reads TGCGCCAGCAGCCCCGGGCTTTCTGGATTGGGCAATCAGCCCCAGCATTTT.

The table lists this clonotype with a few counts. CDR3 in DNA: TGTGCCAGCAGCTTTGACGGAGGCGAGCAGTACTTC. It is translated as CASSFDGGEQYF. The chain links TRBV7-4 to TRBJ2-7; tentative D call: TRBD2 (5 bases). Looked up from germline, CDR1 is SGHVT and CDR2 is SQSDAQ. Trimming took 3 bases from V and 6 from J, leaving 9 bases between them. The CDR3 contains 12 residues.

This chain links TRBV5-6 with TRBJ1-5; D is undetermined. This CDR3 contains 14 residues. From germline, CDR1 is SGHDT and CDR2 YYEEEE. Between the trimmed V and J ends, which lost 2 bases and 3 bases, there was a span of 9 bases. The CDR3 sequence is CASSLSQPNQPQHF. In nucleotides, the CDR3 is TGTGCCAGCAGCTTATCTCAGCCCAATCAGCCCCAGCATTTT. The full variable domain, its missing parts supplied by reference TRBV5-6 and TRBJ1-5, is DAGVTQSPTHLIKTRGQQVTLRCSPKSGHDTVSWYQQALGQGPQFIFQYYEEEERQRGNFPDRFSGHQFPNYSSELNVNALLLGDSALYLCASSLSQPNQPQHFGDGTRLSIL.

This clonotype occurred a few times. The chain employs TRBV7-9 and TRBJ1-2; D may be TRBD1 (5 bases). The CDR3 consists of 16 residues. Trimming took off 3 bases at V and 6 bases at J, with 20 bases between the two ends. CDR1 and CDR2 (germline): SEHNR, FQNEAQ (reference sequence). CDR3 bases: TGTGCCAGCAGCTTGAGAGACAGTAAACCATCTCATGGCTACACCTTC. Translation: CASSLRDSKPSHGYTF.